This T cell receptor (beta chain) stems from a study of early T cells in non-severe SARS-CoV-2 infection. Overall study: Chains from this unsorted whole-blood bulk RNA could not be paired.

The V and J ends lost 4 bases and 0 bases, in that order; junction bases with no gene match: 8. Germline CDR1 is DFQATT and CDR2 is SNEGSKA (reference sequence). This CDR3 spans 16 amino acids. This clonotype has ten or more counts. The antigen remains unidentified. Findings and limits, study-wide: Using VDJdb, the matching emphasized anti-spike CD8 responses while missing private and CD4 specificities.

Tagging with unique molecular identifiers was applied to individual cDNA molecules. Via MiXCR, TCRdb re-called the 5' RACE reads, giving one row per CDR3 protein. The data show around 65,000 distinct CDR3 sequences, with around 13% seen just once and around 1.4% held by the top ten. The source was whole blood, collected at baseline. This chain links TRBV20-1 with TRBJ2-3; 9 bases agree with TRBD2. This TCR was sampled from an adult who was a healthcare worker with PCR-confirmed SARS-CoV-2 infection or an uninfected control (not recorded which). The CDR3 DNA follows: TGCAGTGCTACCCGTGGGGCGGGAGGGAGCACAGATACGCAGTATTTT. Amino acid sequence: CSATRGAGGSTDTQYF.